This T cell receptor (beta chain) was found in a study of preoperative IRX-2 immunotherapy in early breast cancer. The table lists this clone with a few counts. Using immunoSEQ multiplex PCR, the repertoire was profiled, and TCRdb retains in-frame clones only, with some absent. The profile covers 30,000 to 35,000 clones, with roughly 80% appearing a single time and 2.5% taken by the ten largest. Stated treatment: preoperative locoregional IRX-2 cytokine immunotherapy. Patients received preoperative, locoregional IRX-2 cytokine immunotherapy in a phase Ib study. J gave up 4 bases and V 4 bases, and 8 bases lay outside the gene matches. The CDR3 spans 17 residues. Germline V gene sequence: CDR1 MNHGY, CDR2 SAAAGT.

The chain is built from TRBV6-8 and TRBJ2-5; TRBD2 matches 14 bases. The receptor was derived from a human donor with breast cancer. The material sequenced was lymph node tissue, taken from a patient treated with IRX-2 immunotherapy. The CDR3, as DNA: TGTGCCAGCAGTTTGGGACTAGCGGGGGCCGGAGGAGAGACCCAGTACTTC. Amino acids: CASSLGLAGAGGETQYF.